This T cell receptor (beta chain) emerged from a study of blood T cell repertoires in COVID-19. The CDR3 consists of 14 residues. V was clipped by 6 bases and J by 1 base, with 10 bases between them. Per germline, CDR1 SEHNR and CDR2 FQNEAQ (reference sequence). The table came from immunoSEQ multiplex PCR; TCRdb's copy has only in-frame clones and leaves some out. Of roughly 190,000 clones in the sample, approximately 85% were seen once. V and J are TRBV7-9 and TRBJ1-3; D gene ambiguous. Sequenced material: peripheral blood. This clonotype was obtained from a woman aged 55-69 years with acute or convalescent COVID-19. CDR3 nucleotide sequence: TGTGCCAGCAGGCCTACAGAGTCTGGAAACACCATATATTTT. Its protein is CASRPTESGNTIYF.